This entry lists 22 T cell receptor beta chains sequenced from one sample in a study of blood T cells in healthy people across ages. Sample-barcoded 5' priming and a J-beta primer mix drove a second PCR of 7 to 11 cycles. TCRdb used MiXCR to reprocess the 5' RACE reads, holding one entry per CDR3 protein. The sample has some 760,000 distinct CDR3 sequences, 20% to 30% seen once. This same sample was also part of a study on T cells of mothers and their children.

Sequences were obtained from blood. The receptor set was obtained from a boy between 10 and 17 years old in good health.

J is TRBJ2-5 and V is TRBV13; tentatively, D is TRBD1 (6 bases). With 5 bases removed from V and 1 base from J, the gap between germline ends came to 20 bases. CDR1 is PRHDT, CDR2 FYEKMQ, per germline (reference sequence). The CDR3 has 17 amino acids. The CDR3 DNA follows: TGTGCCAGCAGCCACCTAGACGGACAGCCAGTCCAAGAGACCCAGTACTTC. Its translation: CASSHLDGQPVQETQYF.

This clonotype has more than one count but fewer than ten. The genes are TRBV11-1 and TRBJ2-5; TRBD1 aligns across 7 bases. CDR1 and CDR2 from the germline V gene are SGHAT and FQDESV (reference sequence). This CDR3 has 15 amino acids. V lost 1 base, J lost 5 bases, and 7 bases stayed unmatched. CDR3 protein: CASSLVGGEGETQYF. The CDR3 nucleotides are TGTGCCAGCAGCTTAGTAGGGGGCGAAGGGGAGACCCAGTACTTC.

This clonotype turned up a few times. An end of the junction differs from the germline gene, which may be a read error. The V call is TRBV12-3 or TRBV12-4, the J call TRBJ2-5; no clear D. The DNA matches TRBJ2-7 better at its end, which makes the J call doubtful. The CDR3 is 12 residues long. This chain's CDR3 is CAGSYMASEQYF. CDR3 sequence (DNA): TGTGCCGGCAGTTACATGGCGAGCGAGCAGTACTTC.

There are a few counts of this clonotype. V usage is TRBV28 and J usage is TRBJ2-5; D is undetermined. TRBJ2-7 explains the end of the DNA better; the J call may be wrong. Germline assignment: CDR1 MDHEN and CDR2 SYDVKM. This CDR3 is 16 amino acids long. The chain's CDR3 is CASSFRVGSNSYEQYF. As DNA, the CDR3 is TGTGCCAGCAGTTTTAGGGTCGGCAGCAACTCCTACGAGCAGTACTTC.

This clonotype has a handful of counts. V is TRBV20-1 and J is TRBJ2-5, with D possibly TRBD2 on 5 matching bases. The end of the DNA is better explained by TRBJ2-7, so the J call may be wrong. CDR3 length: 10 amino acids. In germline, CDR1 is DFQATT, CDR2 SNEGSKA (reference sequence). The CDR3, as DNA: TGCAGTGCTGGGGAGTACGAGCAGTACTTC. Residues: CSAGEYEQYF.

V gene TRBV29-1 combines with J gene TRBJ2-2; TRBD1 matches 7 bases. J gave up 4 bases and V 0 bases, and 5 bases lay outside the gene matches. The CDR3 totals 15 residues. Germline values: CDR1 SQVTM, CDR2 ANQGSEA. The CDR3 DNA reads TGCAGCGTTGAAGACTCGGACAGGCCCACCGGGGAGCTGTTTTTT. Translating gives CSVEDSDRPTGELFF.

This clonotype was found a few times. J is TRBJ2-5 and V is TRBV11-2; 8 bases fit TRBD2. V was pared by 0 bases and J by 5 bases, with 8 bases of the junction left unmatched. The CDR3 totals 16 residues. Germline loops: CDR1 SGHAT, CDR2 FQNNGV. CDR3 sequence (DNA): TGTGCCAGCAGCTTAGATTCCGGGAGGGCCGGGGAGACCCAGTACTTC. Its protein product is CASSLDSGRAGETQYF.

J is TRBJ2-5 and V is TRBV5-1; possibly TRBD1 or TRBD2 for D (5 bases each). From germline, CDR1 is SGHRS and CDR2 YFSETQ. With 1 base removed from V and 0 bases from J, the gap between germline ends came to 13 bases. The CDR3 consists of 16 residues. The CDR3 bases are TGCGCCAGCAGCTTGCGGCGGCAGGGAGACCAAGAGACCCAGTACTTC. This encodes CASSLRRQGDQETQYF.

CDR3 coding DNA: TGCAGCGTGCAGACCGGGTCCTTCCAAGAGACCCAGTACTTC. The encoded protein is CSVQTGSFQETQYF. The chain employs TRBV29-1 and TRBJ2-1; D gene uncertain. The last part of the DNA fits TRBJ2-5 better; the J call may be wrong. CDR3 length equals 14 residues. Germline values: CDR1 SQVTM, CDR2 ANQGSEA.

This clonotype was counted a few times. The chain joins TRBV20-1 to TRBJ2-1, with 10 bases aligning to TRBD2. The CDR3 length is 15 residues. The V gene's germline CDR1 is DFQATT and CDR2 SNEGSKA (reference sequence). V shed 5 bases and J 6 bases; nucleotides not matched to a gene: 10. In DNA form, the CDR3 reads TGCAGTGCTTTAAAGCGGGGGGGCCCCGGCAATGAGCAGTTCTTC. Its protein is CSALKRGGPGNEQFF.

This sequence joins TRBV24-1 and TRBJ1-5; 9 nucleotides align to TRBD1. Per germline, CDR1 KGHDR and CDR2 SFDVKD. V shed 3 bases and J 2 bases; nucleotides not matched to a gene: 4. This CDR3 has 16 residues. The CDR3: CATSDPRTGGNQPQHF. The CDR3 nucleotides are TGTGCCACCAGTGATCCCCGGACAGGGGGCAATCAGCCCCAGCATTTT.

This clonotype showed up just a few times. The gene calls are TRBV20-1 and TRBJ2-1, with 14 bases fitting TRBD2. V was pared by 3 bases and J by 4 bases, with 5 bases of the junction left unmatched. Germline V CDR1 and CDR2: DFQATT, SNEGSKA (reference sequence). This CDR3 spans 16 amino acids. The CDR3 DNA reads TGCAGTGCTAGGGGAGGGACTAGCGGGGGTTACAATGAGCAGTTCTTC. It codes for CSARGGTSGGYNEQFF.

This chain joins TRBV5-4 and TRBJ1-1; weak D call: TRBD1 (5 bases). CDR1 and CDR2 from the germline V gene are SGHNT and YYREEE (reference sequence). V was clipped by 4 bases and J by 4 bases, with 8 bases between them. This CDR3 region has 12 residues. Written as DNA, the CDR3 is TGTGCCAGCAGCAACGGGGGCACTGAAGCTTTCTTT. Its translation: CASSNGGTEAFF.

V is TRBV7-2 and J is TRBJ2-7; D is perhaps TRBD1 (6 bases). The V gene lost 5 bases and the J gene lost 7 bases, with 21 bases spanning the gap. There are 15 residues in the CDR3. Germline CDR1 reads SGHTA; CDR2 reads FQGNSA. The chain's CDR3 is CASSLDRMLREEQYF. The CDR3 bases are TGTGCCAGCAGCCTGGACAGAATGTTACGGGAAGAGCAGTACTTC.

V gene TRBV5-1 combines with J gene TRBJ2-3; tentative D call: TRBD1 (6 bases). CDR3 length: 14 amino acids. The germline V gene has CDR1 SGHRS and CDR2 YFSETQ. Trimming left V 1 base short and J 2 bases short, with 8 bases between. CDR3 sequence reads: CASSLTGPTDTQYF. CDR3 coding DNA: TGCGCCAGCAGCTTGACAGGGCCCACAGATACGCAGTATTTT.

In its sample, this clonotype was seen a few times. V gene TRBV28 combines with J gene TRBJ1-1, with D perhaps TRBD1 (5 bases). The CDR3 runs 19 residues. With 4 bases removed from V and 4 bases from J, the gap between germline ends came to 28 bases. Germline CDR1 MDHEN, CDR2 SYDVKM. As DNA, the CDR3 is TGTGCCAGCAGTTGGTCAGTCGGCAGGGCTGGAAGAAGTTTCACTGAAGCTTTCTTT. Translating gives CASSWSVGRAGRSFTEAFF.

This clonotype has only a few counts. Compared with germline, one end of the junction differs, possibly owing to a read error. The chain employs TRBV5-6 and TRBJ2-5; D tentatively fits TRBD1 or TRBD2 (5 bases each). The end of the DNA aligns better with TRBJ2-7, so the J call may be wrong. From germline, CDR1 is SGHDT and CDR2 YYEEEE. This CDR3 contains 14 residues. DNA of the CDR3: TGTGCAAGCAGCAGTCCGGGACGGACTTACGAGCAGTACTTC. It is translated as CASSSPGRTYEQYF.

The chain carries TRBV20-1 and TRBJ2-5; 7 bases map to TRBD2. With 6 bases clipped from V and 5 bases from J, the junction kept 3 bases outside the gene matches. The CDR3 consists of 11 residues. Germline V gene sequence: CDR1 DFQATT, CDR2 SNEGSKA (reference sequence). In nucleotides, the CDR3 is TGCAGTGCCGCGGGGGACGAGACCCAGTACTTC. It specifies CSAAGDETQYF.

There are a few counts of this clonotype. The rearrangement links TRBV28 to TRBJ1-1, with D maybe TRBD1 (5 bases). The germline V gene has CDR1 MDHEN and CDR2 SYDVKM. The CDR3 contains 14 residues. V shed 8 bases and J shed 1 base, with 14 bases lying between them. Written as DNA, the CDR3 is TGTGCCAGCCCATCCAGGGTTGGGAACACTGAAGCTTTCTTT. Translated, it gives CASPSRVGNTEAFF.

This clonotype was counted only a few times. The DNA of the CDR3 is TGTGCCAGTACCCAGACAGGTTTAGGCAATCAGCCCCAGCATTTT. Translating gives CASTQTGLGNQPQHF. V is TRBV19 and J is TRBJ1-5, with D possibly being TRBD1 (6 bases). This CDR3 region has 15 residues. Germline loops: CDR1 LNHDA, CDR2 SQIVND (reference sequence). Trimming removed 7 bases at V and 2 bases at J, with 15 bases between.

This rearrangement joins TRBV20-1 to TRBJ2-3; no clear D. V lost 1 base, J lost 1 base, and 15 bases lay in between. CDR1 and CDR2 (germline): DFQATT, SNEGSKA (reference sequence). The CDR3 loop spans 16 amino acids. The CDR3 reads CSARVPTLRRTDTQYF. In DNA form, the CDR3 reads TGCAGTGCTAGAGTACCCACTCTCCGACGCACAGATACGCAGTATTTT.

This clonotype was picked up a small number of times. V is TRBV4-1 and J is TRBJ2-5; D remains unclear. Near its end, the DNA agrees better with TRBJ2-1, so the J call may be wrong. The CDR3 covers 17 residues. Germline V CDR1 and CDR2: MGHRA, YSYEKL. Here the CDR3 DNA reads TGCGCCAGCAGTAGGAACCTCCACCCACTTCTCTACAATGAGCAGTTCTTC. Its translation: CASSRNLHPLLYNEQFF.